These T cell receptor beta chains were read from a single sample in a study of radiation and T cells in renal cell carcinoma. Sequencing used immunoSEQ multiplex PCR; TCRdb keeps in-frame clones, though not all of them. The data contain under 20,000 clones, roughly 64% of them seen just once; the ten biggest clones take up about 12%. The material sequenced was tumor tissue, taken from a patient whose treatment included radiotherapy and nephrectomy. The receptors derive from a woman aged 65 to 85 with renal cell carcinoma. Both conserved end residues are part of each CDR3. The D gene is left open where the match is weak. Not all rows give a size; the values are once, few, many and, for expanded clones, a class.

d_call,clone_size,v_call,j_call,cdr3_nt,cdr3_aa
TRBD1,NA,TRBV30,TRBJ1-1,TGTGCCAGAGAACAGGGGGCCGGCACTGAAGCTTTCTTT,CAREQGAGTEAFF
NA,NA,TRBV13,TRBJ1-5,TGTGCCAGCAGCCTCCAGGGGCAGGGGAATCAGCCCCAGCATTTT,CASSLQGQGNQPQHF
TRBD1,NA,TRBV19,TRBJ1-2,TGTGCCAGTAGTGACGGACAGGGGGATAGTGGCTACACCTTC,CASSDGQGDSGYTF
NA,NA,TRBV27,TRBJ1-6,TGTGCCAGCACCCCTGGAGCGGGCTATTCACCCCTCCACTTT,CASTPGAGYSPLHF
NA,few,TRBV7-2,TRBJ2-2,TGTGCCAGCAGCCCTGGGGGAACCGGGGAGCTGTTTTTT,CASSPGGTGELFF
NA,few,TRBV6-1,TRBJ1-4,TGTGCCAGCAGTACCGGGACAAAGTATGAAAAACTGTTTTTT,CASSTGTKYEKLFF
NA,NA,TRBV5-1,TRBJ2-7,TGCGCCAGCAGCTTGTCGCAGGCAGCCTACGAGCAGTACTTC,CASSLSQAAYEQYF
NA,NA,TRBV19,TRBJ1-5,TGTGCCAGTAGTAACAAGGACAGCCTAAATCAGCCCCAGCATTTT,CASSNKDSLNQPQHF
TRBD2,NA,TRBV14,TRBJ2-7,TGTGCCAGCAGCCAACCTCGGACTAGACCCTACGAGCAGTACTTC,CASSQPRTRPYEQYF
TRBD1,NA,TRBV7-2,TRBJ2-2,TGTGCCAGCAGTAGACAGGGGGGGACCGGGGAGCTGTTTTTT,CASSRQGGTGELFF
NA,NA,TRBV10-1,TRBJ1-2,TGCGCCAGCAGTGAGGGCGGAGTGGGGGATCATGGCTGTGGCTACACCTTC,CASSEGGVGDHGCGYTF
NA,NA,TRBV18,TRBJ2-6,TGTGCCAGCTCACCCCTTGGACCGAGCTCTGGGGCCAACGTCCTGACTTTC,CASSPLGPSSGANVLTF
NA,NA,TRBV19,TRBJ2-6,TGTGCCAGTAGTAATGTGGGGGCCAACGTCCTGACTTTC,CASSNVGANVLTF
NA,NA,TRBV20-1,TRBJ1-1,TGCAGTGCTGGACTGATAGGAGCTTTCTTT,CSAGLIGAFF
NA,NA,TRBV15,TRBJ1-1,TGTGCCACCAGCAAAGAGGGAAAGGGGTTCACTGAAGCTTTCTTT,CATSKEGKGFTEAFF